Sequencing of this TCR beta chain was carried out in a study of blood T cell repertoires in COVID-19. As for the study in general: Sources were T cells, B-cell-depleted T cells, or PBMCs; the material itself was cDNA or gDNA.

Some clones are missing from TCRdb's copy, which holds only in-frame ones; the method was immunoSEQ multiplex PCR. The table lists a few hundred thousand clones, around nine tenths of them singletons. The germline V gene has CDR1 LNHDA and CDR2 SQIVND (reference sequence). With 6 bases removed from V and 3 bases from J, the gap between germline ends came to 13 bases. The CDR3 totals 14 residues. The TCR was taken from a woman aged 30 to 39 with COVID-19, enrolled during active disease. The rearrangement uses TRBV19 and TRBJ2-3; D is perhaps TRBD1 (6 bases). Source material: peripheral blood. The CDR3, as DNA: TGTGCCAGTAGCATCGGACAGCTTACAGATACGCAGTATTTT. Amino acids: CASSIGQLTDTQYF.